The 18 T cell receptor beta chains given below trace back to one sample, sequenced in a study of early stage breast cancer tumors. TCRdb's table, derived via immunoSEQ multiplex PCR, lists solely in-frame clones and lacks some. Among about 28,000 clones listed, about 59% were seen once. Sequencing input: breast tumor tissue. These TCRs come from a person in their fifties with breast cancer.

The rearrangement joins TRBV29-1 to TRBJ2-1; TRBD2 matches at 7 bases. CDR3 length: 14 amino acids. The V segment lost 6 bases and the J segment 4 bases; nucleotides outside the gene matches: 9. CDR1 SQVTM and CDR2 ANQGSEA come from the germline V gene. Here the CDR3 DNA reads TGCAGCGTCCCTCGGCTAGCGGATTACAATGAGCAGTTCTTC. This translates into CSVPRLADYNEQFF.

In its sample, this clone is medium-sized. The chain recombines TRBV7-8 with TRBJ1-1, with 9 bases identical to TRBD1. The CDR3 runs 13 residues. V trimming: 9 bases; J trimming: 4 bases; junction bases outside the gene matches: 6. Germline lookup yields CDR1 SGHVS and CDR2 FQNEAQ. CDR3 protein: CASGTGRTTEAFF. The CDR3, as DNA: TGTGCCAGTGGGACAGGGAGGACCACTGAAGCTTTCTTT.

This clone was counted between two and nine times. The chain links TRBV6-5 to TRBJ1-1; weak D call: TRBD1 (6 bases). Germline loops: CDR1 MNHEY, CDR2 SVGAGI. The CDR3 is 14 residues long. Trimming removed 2 bases from V and 1 base from J, with 8 bases in between. The CDR3 reads CASSYRDTNTEAFF. Here the CDR3 DNA reads TGTGCCAGCAGTTACAGGGACACGAACACTGAAGCTTTCTTT.

The chain links TRBV19 to TRBJ2-1; a weak D match, TRBD2 (5 bases). Germline assignment: CDR1 LNHDA and CDR2 SQIVND (reference sequence). V was pared by 5 bases and J by 3 bases, with 14 bases between. This CDR3 contains 15 residues. CDR3 region: CASSLSETIYNEQFF. CDR3 coding DNA: TGTGCCAGTAGTCTCTCCGAGACTATCTACAATGAGCAGTTCTTC.

This clone came up a few times. This sequence joins TRBV30 and TRBJ1-4, with 7 bases lining up with TRBD1. Looked up from germline, CDR1 is GTSNPN and CDR2 is SVGIG (reference sequence). Trimming at V came to 5 bases and at J to 0 bases, leaving 9 bases not matched to a gene. The CDR3 loop spans 16 amino acids. CDR3 sequence (DNA): TGTGCCTGGTCGGACAGGTTTACTGCAACTAATGAAAAACTGTTTTTT. Its translation is CAWSDRFTATNEKLFF.

This chain connects TRBV27 to TRBJ1-2, with no clear D. The germline V and J ends were trimmed by 2 bases and 4 bases, with 17 bases remaining between them. The CDR3 totals 16 residues. Germline V lookup: CDR1 MNHEY, CDR2 SMNVEV (reference sequence). CDR3: CASSLGAQRPIYGYTF. The CDR3, as DNA: TGTGCCAGCAGTTTAGGTGCGCAGAGGCCCATCTATGGCTACACCTTC.

There are many counts of this clone. CDR3 coding DNA: TGTGCCAGTAGACCCGGACAGGGGCGGAATCAGCCCCAGCATTTT. This codes for CASRPGQGRNQPQHF. This chain links TRBV19 with TRBJ1-5; 9 nucleotides line up with TRBD1. CDR3 size: 15 residues. Germline CDR1 is LNHDA and CDR2 is SQIVND (reference sequence). J was trimmed by 4 bases and V by 6 bases; bases with no gene match: 7.

The CDR3 nucleotides read TGTGCCAGCAGCACCCGGGACATACCGTCGCAGTACTTC. It codes for CASSTRDIPSQYF. The V gene is TRBV7-9, the J gene TRBJ2-7; TRBD1 might be the D (6 bases). CDR1 SEHNR and CDR2 FQNEAQ come from the germline V gene (reference sequence). Trimming stripped 5 bases from V and 9 bases from J, with 17 bases between. CDR3 length: 13 amino acids.

CDR3 nucleotides: TGTGCCAGCGAGGGGGGGAGTGGCCACAATGAGCAGTTCTTC. Translating gives CASEGGSGHNEQFF. The chain employs TRBV7-9 and TRBJ2-1, with a possible D match to TRBD2 (7 bases). Germline CDR1 SEHNR, CDR2 FQNEAQ (reference sequence). Trimming cost V 8 bases and J 5 bases, with 16 bases left between them. The CDR3 is made up of 14 amino acids.

This chain uses TRBV5-6 with TRBJ2-3; no reliable D call. CDR3 length equals 14 residues. V lost 6 bases to trimming and J lost 1 base, with 12 bases between them. Germline lookup yields CDR1 SGHDT and CDR2 YYEEEE. The CDR3, as DNA: TGTGCCAGCACCGTGGTCCGGGGCACAGATACGCAGTATTTT. This translates into CASTVVRGTDTQYF.

This chain joins TRBV29-1 and TRBJ1-1; tentatively, D is TRBD1 (6 bases). V was pared by 6 bases and J by 4 bases, with 21 bases between. This CDR3 has 15 amino acids. Germline V CDR1 and CDR2: SQVTM, ANQGSEA. Written as DNA, the CDR3 is TGCAGCGTCGCCCAGCGGGGGGGCGTAGGCACTGAAGCTTTCTTT. As protein: CSVAQRGGVGTEAFF.

This rearrangement joins TRBV21-1 to TRBJ2-3; TRBD1 reflects the table's D call only, with no check against the DNA. TRBV21-1 is a pseudogene. The CDR3 is made up of 16 amino acids. The CDR3 loop is CASSKGTGEGSDTQYF. CDR3 in DNA: TGTGCCAGCAGCAAAGGGACAGGGGAAGGATCAGATACGCAGTATTTT.

V and J are TRBV4-3 and TRBJ1-2, with 7 bases lining up with TRBD1. In germline, CDR1 is LGHNA, CDR2 YSLEER. The CDR3 sequence is 15 residues long. After removal of 2 bases from V and 4 bases from J, the junction contained 7 bases not matched to a gene. DNA for the CDR3: TGCGCCAGCAGCCAACGGGAGGGGGCGGGCTATGGCTACACCTTC. It specifies CASSQREGAGYGYTF.

The chain is built from TRBV7-9 and TRBJ2-1; 7 nucleotides match TRBD2. Germline CDR1 is SEHNR and CDR2 is FQNEAQ (reference sequence). The CDR3 spans 15 residues. J lost 5 bases, V lost 5 bases, and 9 bases had no gene match. CDR3 loop: CASSPGRETHNEQFF. The CDR3 DNA reads TGTGCCAGCAGCCCGGGGCGGGAGACTCACAATGAGCAGTTCTTC. The entire variable domain, with the rest obtained from reference TRBV7-9 and TRBJ2-1, is as follows: DTGVSQNPRHKITKRGQNVTFRCDPISEHNRLYWYRQTLGQGPEFLTYFQNEAQLEKSRLLSDRFSAERPKGSFSTLEIQRTEQGDSAMYLCASSPGRETHNEQFFGPGTRLTVL.

The V gene is TRBV19, the J gene TRBJ1-1; no clear D. The CDR3 has 12 amino acids. V dropped 5 bases and J dropped 7 bases, with 11 bases sitting between them. Germline V gene data show CDR1 as LNHDA and CDR2 as SQIVND (reference sequence). The CDR3 DNA reads TGTGCCAGTAGTCGAGACATAAATGAAGCTTTCTTT. It encodes CASSRDINEAFF.

This clone was detected only once. The J gene is TRBJ2-7, the V gene TRBV27, with a weak D call TRBD1 (6 bases). The CDR3 spans 16 residues. CDR1 and CDR2 (germline): MNHEY, SMNVEV (reference sequence). V lost 2 bases to trimming and J lost 0 bases, with 14 bases between them. The CDR3 reads CASSLDRDTNSYEQYF. The CDR3 DNA reads TGTGCCAGCAGTTTAGATAGGGACACCAACTCCTACGAGCAGTACTTC.

This clone appeared once. This chain links TRBV7-2 with TRBJ2-5; TRBD2 aligns across 14 bases. Germline values: CDR1 SGHTA, CDR2 FQGNSA. V lost 4 bases, J lost 3 bases, and 13 bases stayed unmatched. The CDR3 covers 19 residues. The CDR3 here is CASSSGPGLAGATKETQYF. For the CDR3, the DNA is TGTGCCAGCAGCTCAGGCCCGGGACTAGCGGGAGCCACCAAAGAGACCCAGTACTTC.

The V and J genes are TRBV10-3 and TRBJ2-7; 9 bases match TRBD1. The CDR3 covers 15 residues. Losses at the gene ends were 4 bases for V and 3 bases for J; bases not matched to a gene: 7. From germline, CDR1 is ENHRY and CDR2 SYGVKD. CDR3 nucleotide sequence: TGTGCCATCAGTGGTCACGACAGGGGGGGCTACGAGCAGTACTTC. Translated: CAISGHDRGGYEQYF.